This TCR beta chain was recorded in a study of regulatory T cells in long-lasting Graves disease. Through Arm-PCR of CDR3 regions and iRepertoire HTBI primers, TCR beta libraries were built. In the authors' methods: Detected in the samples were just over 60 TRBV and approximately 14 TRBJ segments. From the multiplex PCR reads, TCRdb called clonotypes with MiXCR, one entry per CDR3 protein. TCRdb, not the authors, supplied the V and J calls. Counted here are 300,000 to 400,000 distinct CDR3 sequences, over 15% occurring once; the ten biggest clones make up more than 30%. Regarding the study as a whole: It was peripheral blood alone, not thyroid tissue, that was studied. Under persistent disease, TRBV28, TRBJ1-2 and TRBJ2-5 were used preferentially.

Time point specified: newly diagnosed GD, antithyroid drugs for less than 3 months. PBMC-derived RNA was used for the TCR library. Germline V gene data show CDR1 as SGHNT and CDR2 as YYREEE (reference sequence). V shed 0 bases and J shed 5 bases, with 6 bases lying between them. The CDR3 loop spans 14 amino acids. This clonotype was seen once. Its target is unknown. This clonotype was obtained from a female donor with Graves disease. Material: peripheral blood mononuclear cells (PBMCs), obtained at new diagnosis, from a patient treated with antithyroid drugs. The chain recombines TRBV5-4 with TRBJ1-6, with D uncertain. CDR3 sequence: CASSLEPNNSPLHF. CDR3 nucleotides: TGTGCCAGCAGCTTGGAACCTAATAATTCACCCCTCCACTTT.